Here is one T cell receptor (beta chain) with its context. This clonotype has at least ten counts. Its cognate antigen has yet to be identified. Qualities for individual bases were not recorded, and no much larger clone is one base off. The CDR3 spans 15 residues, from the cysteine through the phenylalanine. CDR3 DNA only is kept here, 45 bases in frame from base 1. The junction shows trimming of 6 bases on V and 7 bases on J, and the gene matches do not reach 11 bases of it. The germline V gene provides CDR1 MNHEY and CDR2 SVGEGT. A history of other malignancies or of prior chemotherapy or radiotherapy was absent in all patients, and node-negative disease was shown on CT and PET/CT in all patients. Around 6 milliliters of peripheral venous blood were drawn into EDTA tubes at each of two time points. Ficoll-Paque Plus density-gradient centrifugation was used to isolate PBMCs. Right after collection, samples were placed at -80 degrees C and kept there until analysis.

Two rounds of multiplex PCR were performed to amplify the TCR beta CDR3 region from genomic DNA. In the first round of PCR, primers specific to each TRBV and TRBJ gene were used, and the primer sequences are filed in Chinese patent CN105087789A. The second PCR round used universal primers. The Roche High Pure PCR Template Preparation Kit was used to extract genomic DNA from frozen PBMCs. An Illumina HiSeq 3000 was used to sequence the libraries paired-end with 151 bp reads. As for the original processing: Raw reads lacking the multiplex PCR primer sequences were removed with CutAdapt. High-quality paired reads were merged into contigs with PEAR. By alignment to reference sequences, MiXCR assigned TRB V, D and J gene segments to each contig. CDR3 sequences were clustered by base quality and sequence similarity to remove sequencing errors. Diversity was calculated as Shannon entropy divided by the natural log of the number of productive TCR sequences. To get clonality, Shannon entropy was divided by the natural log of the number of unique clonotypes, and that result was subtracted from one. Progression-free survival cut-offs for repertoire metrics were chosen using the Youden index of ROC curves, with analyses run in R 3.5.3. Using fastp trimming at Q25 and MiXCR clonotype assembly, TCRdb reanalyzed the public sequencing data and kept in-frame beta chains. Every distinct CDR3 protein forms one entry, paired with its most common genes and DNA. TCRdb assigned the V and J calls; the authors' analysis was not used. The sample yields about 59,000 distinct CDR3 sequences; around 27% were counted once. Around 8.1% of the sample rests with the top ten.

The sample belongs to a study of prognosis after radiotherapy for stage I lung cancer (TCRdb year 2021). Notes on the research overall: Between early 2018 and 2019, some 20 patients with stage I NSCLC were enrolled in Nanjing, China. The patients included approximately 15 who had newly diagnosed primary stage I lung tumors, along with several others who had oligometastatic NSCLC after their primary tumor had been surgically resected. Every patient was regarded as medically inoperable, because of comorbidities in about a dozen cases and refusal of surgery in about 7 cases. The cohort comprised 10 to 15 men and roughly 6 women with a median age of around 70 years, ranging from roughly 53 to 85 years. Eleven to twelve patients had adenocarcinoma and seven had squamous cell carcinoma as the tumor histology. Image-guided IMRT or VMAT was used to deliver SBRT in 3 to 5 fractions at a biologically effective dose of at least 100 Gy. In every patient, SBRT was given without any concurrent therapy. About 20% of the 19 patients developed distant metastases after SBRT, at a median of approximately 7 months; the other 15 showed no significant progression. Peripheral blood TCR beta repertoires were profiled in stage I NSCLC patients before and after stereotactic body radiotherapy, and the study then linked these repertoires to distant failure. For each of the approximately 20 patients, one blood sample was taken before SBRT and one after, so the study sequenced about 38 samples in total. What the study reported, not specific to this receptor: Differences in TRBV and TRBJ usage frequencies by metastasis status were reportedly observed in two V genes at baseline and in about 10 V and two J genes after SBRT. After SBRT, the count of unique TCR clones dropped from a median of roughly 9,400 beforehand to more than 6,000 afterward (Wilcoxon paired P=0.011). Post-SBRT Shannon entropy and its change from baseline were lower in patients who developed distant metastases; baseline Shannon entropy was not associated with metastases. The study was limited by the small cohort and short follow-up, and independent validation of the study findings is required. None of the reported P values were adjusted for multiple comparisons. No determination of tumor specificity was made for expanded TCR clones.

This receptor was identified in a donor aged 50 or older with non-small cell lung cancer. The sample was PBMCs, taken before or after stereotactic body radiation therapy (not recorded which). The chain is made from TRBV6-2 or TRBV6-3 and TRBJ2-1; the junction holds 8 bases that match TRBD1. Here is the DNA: TGTGCCAGCAGGTCGGTGACAGGGGTAATTAATGAGCAGTTCTTC. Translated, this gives CASRSVTGVINEQFF.